This T cell receptor beta chain was profiled in a study of T cells after somatic rescue of genetic block. With V trimmed by 3 bases and J by 3 bases, 4 bases remained unmatched. The CDR3 is 14 amino acids. Germline CDR1 is LNHDA and CDR2 is SQIVND (reference sequence). Method: immunoSEQ multiplex PCR; TCRdb's copy keeps in-frame clones and lacks some. The sample has 80,000 to 90,000 clones, about nine tenths seen once. Sequencing was performed on peripheral blood mononuclear cells (PBMCs). The V gene is TRBV19, the J gene TRBJ2-7; 8 bases align to TRBD2. The clonotype originates from a woman aged 18-29 years. Here the CDR3 reads CASSMSGGIYEQYF. CDR3 bases: TGTGCCAGTAGTATGTCGGGGGGGATCTACGAGCAGTACTTC.